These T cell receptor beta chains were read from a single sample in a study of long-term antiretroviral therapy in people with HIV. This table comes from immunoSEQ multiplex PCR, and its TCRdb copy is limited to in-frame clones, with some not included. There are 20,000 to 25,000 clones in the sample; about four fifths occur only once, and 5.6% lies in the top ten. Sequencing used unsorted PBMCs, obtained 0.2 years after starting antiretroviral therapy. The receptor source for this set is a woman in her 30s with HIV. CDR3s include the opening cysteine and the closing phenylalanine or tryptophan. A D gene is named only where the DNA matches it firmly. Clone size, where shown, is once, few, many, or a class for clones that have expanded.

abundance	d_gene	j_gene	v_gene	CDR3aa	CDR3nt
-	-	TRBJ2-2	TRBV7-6	CASSFPRTNGIPTGELFF	TGTGCCAGCAGCTTTCCAAGAACGAACGGGATACCCACCGGGGAGCTGTTTTTT
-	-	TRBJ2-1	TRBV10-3	CAISTGSSLTYNEQFF	TGTGCCATCAGTACCGGATCGAGCTTGACATACAATGAGCAGTTCTTC
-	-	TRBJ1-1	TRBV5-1	CASSWGGTEAFF	TGCGCCAGCAGCTGGGGGGGCACTGAAGCTTTCTTT
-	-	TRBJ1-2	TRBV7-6	CASSLGDGPPYGYTF	TGTGCCAGCAGCTTAGGAGACGGGCCCCCCTATGGCTACACCTTC
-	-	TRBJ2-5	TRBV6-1	CASRITGQTQETQYF	TGTGCCAGCAGGATCACCGGACAGACCCAAGAGACCCAGTACTTC
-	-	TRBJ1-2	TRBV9	CASNPRVSGYTF	TGTGCCAGCAACCCCAGGGTTAGCGGCTACACCTTC
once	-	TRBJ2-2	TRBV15	CATSRRGLSGELFF	TGTGCCACCAGCAGGAGGGGACTGTCCGGGGAGCTGTTTTTT
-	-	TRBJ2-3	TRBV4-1	CASSQRLSPDTQYF	TGCGCCAGCAGCCAGAGACTATCGCCAGATACGCAGTATTTT
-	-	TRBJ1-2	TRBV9	CASSVAYSNYGYTF	TGTGCCAGCAGCGTAGCTTACTCTAACTATGGCTACACCTTC
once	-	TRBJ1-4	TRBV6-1	CASSEVHQSGFKGEKLFF	TGTGCCAGCAGTGAAGTTCATCAGTCGGGATTTAAGGGTGAAAAACTGTTTTTT
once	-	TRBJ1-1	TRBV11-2	CASSPTLNTEAFF	TGTGCCAGCAGCCCCACTTTGAACACTGAAGCTTTCTTT
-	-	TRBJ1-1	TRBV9	CASSERDREAFF	TGTGCCAGCAGCGAGAGGGACCGTGAAGCTTTCTTT
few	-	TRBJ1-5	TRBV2	CASRTGPSNQPQHF	TGTGCCAGCAGGACCGGGCCCTCCAATCAGCCCCAGCATTTT
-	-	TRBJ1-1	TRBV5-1	CASTLSGRQANTEAFF	TGCGCCAGCACCCTCTCCGGGAGGCAGGCGAACACTGAAGCTTTCTTT
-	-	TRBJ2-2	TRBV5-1	CASSPHTLANTGELFF	TGCGCCAGCAGCCCGCATACACTTGCGAACACCGGGGAGCTGTTTTTT
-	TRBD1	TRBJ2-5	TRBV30	CAWTSIDREETQYF	TGTGCCTGGACCAGCATAGACAGGGAAGAGACCCAGTACTTC
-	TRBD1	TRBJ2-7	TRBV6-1	CASSAPGQGELTTYEQYF	TGTGCCAGCAGTGCGCCGGGACAGGGGGAACTTACTACCTACGAGCAGTACTTC
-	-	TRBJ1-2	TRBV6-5	CASSSRGGYGYTF	TGTGCCAGCAGTTCTCGGGGGGGCTATGGCTACACCTTC
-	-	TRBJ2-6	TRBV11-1	CASSQQTTSFSGANVLTF	TGTGCCAGCAGCCAGCAAACCACCAGCTTCTCTGGGGCCAACGTCCTGACTTTC
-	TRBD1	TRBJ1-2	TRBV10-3	CASGTGSRGYTF	TGTGCCAGCGGGACAGGTTCTCGGGGCTACACCTTC
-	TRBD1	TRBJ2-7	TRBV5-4	CASSLSVRTGKSEQYF	TGTGCCAGCAGCTTGAGTGTTCGGACAGGGAAATCCGAGCAGTACTTC
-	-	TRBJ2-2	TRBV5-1	CASSDAVGKAGELFF	TGCGCCAGCAGCGACGCAGTAGGGAAAGCCGGGGAGCTGTTTTTT
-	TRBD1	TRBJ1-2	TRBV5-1	CASSSYRGSTF	TGCGCCAGCAGCTCATACAGGGGAAGCACCTTC
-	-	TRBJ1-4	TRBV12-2	CASRFFRADRGRSEKLFF	TGTGCAAGTCGCTTCTTTAGGGCCGACAGGGGGCGCAGTGAAAAACTGTTTTTT
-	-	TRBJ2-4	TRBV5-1	CASSLRSWGRLAKNIQYF	TGCGCCAGCAGCTTGAGGAGCTGGGGCCGGTTAGCCAAAAACATTCAGTACTTC
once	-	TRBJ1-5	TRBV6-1	CASSGELNRYSNQPQHF	TGTGCCAGCAGTGGAGAATTGAACAGGTATAGCAATCAGCCCCAGCATTTT
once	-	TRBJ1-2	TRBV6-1	CASLGGGLGDGYTF	TGTGCCAGCCTGGGAGGAGGCCTCGGGGATGGCTACACCTTC
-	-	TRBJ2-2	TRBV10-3	CAISEGDYNTGELFF	TGTGCCATCAGTGAGGGAGATTACAACACCGGGGAGCTGTTTTTT
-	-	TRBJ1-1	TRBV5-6	CASSRGGEAFF	TGTGCCAGCAGCCGAGGCGGTGAAGCTTTCTTT
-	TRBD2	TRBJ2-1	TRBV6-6	CASSSSGGHSYNEQFF	TGTGCCAGCAGTTCTAGCGGGGGGCACTCCTACAATGAGCAGTTCTTC
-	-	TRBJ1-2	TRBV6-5	CASSQQLGGDYGYTF	TGTGCCAGCAGCCAACAGTTAGGTGGGGACTATGGCTACACCTTC
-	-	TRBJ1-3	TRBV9	CASSIRGLSGNTIYF	TGTGCCAGCAGCATCAGGGGCCTCTCTGGAAACACCATATATTTT
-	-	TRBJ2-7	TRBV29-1	CSVVGTFGEQYF	TGCAGCGTTGTGGGCACTTTCGGGGAGCAGTACTTC
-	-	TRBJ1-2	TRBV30	CAWSHNYGYTF	TGTGCCTGGAGTCATAACTATGGCTACACCTTC
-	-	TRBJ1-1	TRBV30	CASGEGVTTEAFF	TGTGCCTCCGGGGAGGGGGTAACCACTGAAGCTTTCTTT
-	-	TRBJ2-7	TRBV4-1	CASSQLQGSYEQYF	TGCGCCAGCAGCCAACTTCAGGGGTCCTACGAGCAGTACTTC
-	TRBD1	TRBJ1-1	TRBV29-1	CSVALWTGRNTEAFF	TGCAGCGTTGCCCTATGGACAGGGCGGAACACTGAAGCTTTCTTT
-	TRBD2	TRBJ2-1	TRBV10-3	CAIKTSGVTYEQFF	TGTGCCATCAAGACTAGCGGGGTAACCTATGAGCAGTTCTTC
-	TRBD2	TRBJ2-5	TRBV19	CASGGRGETQYF	TGTGCCAGTGGGGGGAGGGGAGAGACCCAGTACTTC
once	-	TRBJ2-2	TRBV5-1	CASGASANTGELFF	TGCGCCTCCGGGGCATCCGCGAACACCGGGGAGCTGTTTTTT
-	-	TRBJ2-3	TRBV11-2	CASSLFTDTQYF	TGTGCCAGCAGCTTATTCACAGATACGCAGTATTTT
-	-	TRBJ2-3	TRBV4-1	CASSQEPFLSSLPDTQYF	TGCGCCAGCAGCCAAGAACCGTTTTTGAGTAGCCTGCCAGATACGCAGTATTTT
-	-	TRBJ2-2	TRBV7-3	CASSPGQGGTGELFF	TGTGCCAGCAGCCCAGGCCAGGGGGGGACCGGGGAGCTGTTTTTT
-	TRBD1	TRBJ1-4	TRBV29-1	CSAGDRGNEKLFF	TGCAGCGCCGGGGACAGGGGGAATGAAAAACTGTTTTTT
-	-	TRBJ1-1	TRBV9	CASGLLGALDTEAFF	TGTGCCAGCGGACTTCTAGGGGCGCTCGACACTGAAGCTTTCTTT
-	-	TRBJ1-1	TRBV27	CASSLEGPLNTEAFF	TGTGCCAGCAGTTTAGAGGGACCCTTGAACACTGAAGCTTTCTTT
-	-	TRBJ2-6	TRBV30	CAWSKRGSAGANVLTF	TGTGCCTGGAGTAAGAGGGGATCTGCTGGGGCCAACGTCCTGACTTTC
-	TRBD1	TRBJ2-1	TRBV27	CASSFGRGPNNEQFF	TGTGCCAGCAGTTTCGGCAGGGGGCCGAACAATGAGCAGTTCTTC
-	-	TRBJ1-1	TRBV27	CASSLTGTGTEAFF	TGTGCCAGCAGTTTAACCGGAACGGGCACTGAAGCTTTCTTT
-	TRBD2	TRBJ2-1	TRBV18	CASSPTTGGLNEQFF	TGTGCCAGCTCACCGACGACGGGGGGGCTCAATGAGCAGTTCTTC